The clone carrying this T cell receptor (beta chain) was recorded at least ten times. Antigen: not known. The sample is drawn from a study of T cells in Graves' hyperthyroidism and ophthalmopathy. General study findings and limits: Stable hyperthyroidism was told apart from ophthalmopathy by a model built on 13 V-J features.

The CDR3 regions of TCR beta were amplified from RNA transcripts. HTBI primers were employed in a first-round RT-PCR of the TCR CDR3. TCRdb re-called the multiplex PCR reads with MiXCR, one entry per CDR3 protein. The sample shows a few hundred thousand distinct CDR3 sequences, around 13% of them seen only once. The CDR3 has 17 residues. Germline loops: CDR1 MNHNS, CDR2 SASEGT. With V trimmed by 7 bases and J by 6 bases, 18 bases remained unmatched. The chain joins TRBV6-1 to TRBJ2-5, with 9 bases fitting TRBD2. This sequence was found in a woman between 35 and 50 years old with Graves' hyperthyroidism. Input material: blood. As DNA, the CDR3 is TGTGCCAGCATGCAAGCGGGAGGAAAGGGTGCGTTCAAGACCCAGTACTTC. It encodes CASMQAGGKGAFKTQYF.